One sample yielded the 20 T cell receptor beta chains listed below, sequenced in a study of shared T cell receptors in the human thymus (dated by TCRdb to about 2021). Library construction relied on the immunoSEQ multiplex PCR assay. The table comes from immuneACCESS by way of TCRdb, which keeps in-frame sequences with V and J called. Part of the clones is missing from these tables; in studies checked, under half for an unresolved V gene and the rest for unknown reasons. A total of 550,000 to 800,000 clones appear in this sample, 70% to 90% of them only once. The ten largest clones take up around 0.0099% of the sample. The sample was also linked to a second study, of human thymus T cells.

The sample consisted of thymocytes. These TCRs come from a girl under three years old with a congenital heart defect. Donor details come from another sample of the same person, matched by shared clones.

The chain carries TRBV11-1 and TRBJ1-1; D is unclear. This CDR3 contains 15 residues. Per the germline V gene, CDR1 is SGHAT and CDR2 is FQDESV (reference sequence). Trimming cost V 5 bases and J 0 bases, with 13 bases left between them. The CDR3 nucleotides are TGTGCCAGCAGCCCCCCTTCGAGCATGAACACTGAAGCTTTCTTT. Its protein product is CASSPPSSMNTEAFF.

The chain joins TRBV28 to TRBJ1-2; maybe TRBD1 (5 bases). The CDR3 sequence is 13 residues long. The V end lost 6 bases, the J end lost 2 bases, and 10 bases lay between the germline ends. Germline-derived CDR1 and CDR2 are MDHEN and SYDVKM. This CDR3 reads CASSSTANYGYTF. The CDR3 DNA follows: TGTGCCAGCAGCTCGACAGCGAACTATGGCTACACCTTC.

The V gene is TRBV5-4, the J gene TRBJ2-3; tentatively, D is TRBD2 (6 bases). Germline-derived CDR1 and CDR2 are SGHNT and YYREEE (reference sequence). Deletions cut 2 bases from V and 3 bases from J, with 19 bases between. The CDR3 totals 17 residues. This CDR3 reads CASSFIRDSSLTDTQYF. In DNA form, the CDR3 reads TGTGCCAGCAGCTTTATCCGGGACTCTAGCCTGACAGATACGCAGTATTTT.

V usage is TRBV9 and J usage is TRBJ2-3; no clear D gene. Germline values: CDR1 SGDLS, CDR2 YYNGEE. V was clipped by 2 bases and J by 1 base, with 5 bases between them. CDR3 length: 13 amino acids. This CDR3 is CASSVARTDTQYF. In DNA, the CDR3 is TGTGCCAGCAGCGTGGCCCGCACAGATACGCAGTATTTT. Drawing the rest from reference TRBV9 and TRBJ2-3, the complete variable domain is DSGVTQTPKHLITATGQRVTLRCSPRSGDLSVYWYQQSLDQGLQFLIQYYNGEERAKGNILERFSAQQFPDLHSELNLSSLELGDSALYFCASSVARTDTQYFGPGTRLTVL.

The chain couples TRBV15 to TRBJ2-1, with 7 bases lining up with TRBD1. V trimming: 1 base; J trimming: 7 bases; junction bases outside the gene matches: 4. This CDR3 comprises 14 residues. In germline, CDR1 is LNHNV, CDR2 YYDKDF (reference sequence). For the CDR3, the DNA is TGTGCCACCAGCAGAGGGTCCAGGGGGAATGAGCAGTTCTTC. Protein: CATSRGSRGNEQFF.

The chain combines TRBV12-5 with TRBJ2-4; 10 bases agree with TRBD1. This CDR3 contains 20 residues. From germline, CDR1 is LGHNT and CDR2 FRNRAP. V was pared by 5 bases and J by 0 bases, with 16 bases of the junction left unmatched. The CDR3 spells CASGPWGGDDRGLAKNIQYF. CDR3 DNA: TGTGCTAGTGGTCCTTGGGGGGGGGACGACAGGGGGCTAGCCAAAAACATTCAGTACTTC.

V gene TRBV25-1 combines with J gene TRBJ2-3; 12 positions agree with TRBD2. Looked up from germline, CDR1 is MGHDK and CDR2 is SYGVNS. The CDR3 sequence is 18 residues long. J was trimmed by 1 base and V by 7 bases; bases with no gene match: 12. The CDR3 nucleotides are TGTGCCAGCAAAGGATCTAGCGGGGGGGTGCCTCGCACAGATACGCAGTATTTT. This gives the protein CASKGSSGGVPRTDTQYF.

The chain joins TRBV28 to TRBJ2-5; TRBD1 is a possible D gene (6 bases). V was trimmed by 1 base and J by 7 bases, leaving 13 bases between them. This CDR3 is built from 14 residues. Germline V CDR1 and CDR2: MDHEN, SYDVKM. CDR3 residues: CASSLSWGRGTQYF. The CDR3 DNA sequence: TGTGCCAGCAGTTTATCTTGGGGCAGGGGGACCCAGTACTTC.

This chain connects TRBV27 to TRBJ1-1; 11 nucleotides match TRBD1. Germline V gives CDR1 MNHEY, CDR2 SMNVEV (reference sequence). CDR3 size: 15 residues. J gave up 4 bases and V 10 bases, and 11 bases lay outside the gene matches. The CDR3 here is CATYLRGTGGTEAFF. In DNA form, the CDR3 reads TGTGCCACCTACCTGCGCGGGACAGGGGGCACTGAAGCTTTCTTT.

The rearrangement joins TRBV4-3 to TRBJ2-7; 7 nucleotides align to TRBD1. This CDR3 is 17 amino acids long. Germline loops: CDR1 LGHNA, CDR2 YSLEER. Losses at the gene ends were 4 bases for V and 2 bases for J; bases not matched to a gene: 14. The CDR3 sequence is CASSLGQARVPPYEQYF. In DNA, the CDR3 is TGCGCCAGCAGCCTCGGACAGGCTCGTGTCCCCCCCTACGAGCAGTACTTC.

This rearrangement joins TRBV4-1 to TRBJ1-3, with D perhaps TRBD1 (6 bases). The CDR3 length is 16 residues. Germline V gene lookup returns CDR1 MGHRA and CDR2 YSYEKL. With 6 bases removed from V and 5 bases from J, the gap between germline ends came to 20 bases. CDR3 coding DNA: TGCGCCAGCAGTGCACGGGGGGCAGGTATCCGAAACACCATATATTTT. This translates into CASSARGAGIRNTIYF.

The chain is built from TRBV6-5 and TRBJ2-7; the D gene is possibly TRBD2 (6 bases). The CDR3 loop spans 15 amino acids. V shed 0 bases and J shed 3 bases, with 12 bases lying between them. CDR1 is MNHEY and CDR2 is SVGAGI in the germline V gene. The chain's CDR3 is CASSYSPGGCYEQYF. The CDR3 region has the DNA TGTGCCAGCAGTTACTCTCCCGGGGGTTGCTACGAGCAGTACTTC.

The chain couples TRBV7-6 to TRBJ1-1; the match to TRBD1 covers 10 bases. Germline CDR1 SGHVS, CDR2 FNYEAQ. The CDR3 runs 15 residues. Trimming cost V 5 bases and J 3 bases; bases outside gene matches: 6. CDR3 residues: CASSRRQGADTEAFF. The CDR3 DNA is TGTGCCAGCAGCCGTAGACAGGGGGCGGACACTGAAGCTTTCTTT.

DNA of the CDR3: TGTGCCAGCAGTGAAGGGAGCGGGGGGCTCTTCAATGAGCAGTTCTTC. Translating it yields CASSEGSGGLFNEQFF. This chain links TRBV6-1 with TRBJ2-1, with 9 positions matching TRBD2. This CDR3 comprises 16 residues. Trimming cost V 1 base and J 6 bases; bases outside gene matches: 7. Germline CDR1 is MNHNS and CDR2 is SASEGT.

The chain recombines TRBV6-1 with TRBJ1-1, with D unresolved. V gave up 0 bases and J gave up 0 bases, with 8 bases separating them. Germline CDR1 MNHNS, CDR2 SASEGT. The CDR3 is 15 residues long. CDR3 sequence: CASSEARRLNTEAFF. The CDR3 nucleotides read TGTGCCAGCAGTGAAGCTCGGCGGTTGAACACTGAAGCTTTCTTT.

The chain carries TRBV2 and TRBJ1-5, with 12 bases fitting TRBD1. CDR1 and CDR2 from the germline V gene are SNHLY and FYNNEI. The CDR3 is 18 residues long. The V segment lost 1 base and the J segment 0 bases; nucleotides outside the gene matches: 4. This CDR3 reads CASSEEGQGAGSNQPQHF. As DNA, the CDR3 is TGTGCCAGCAGTGAAGAGGGACAGGGGGCGGGTAGCAATCAGCCCCAGCATTTT. The variable domain in full, completed from reference TRBV2 and TRBJ1-5, reads EPEVTQTPSHQVTQMGQEVILRCVPISNHLYFYWYRQILGQKVEFLVSFYNNEISEKSEIFDDQFSVERPDGSNFTLKIRSTKLEDSAMYFCASSEEGQGAGSNQPQHFGDGTRLSIL.

The CDR3 loop reads CASSLFYCRGANYGYTF. In DNA, the CDR3 is TGTGCCAGCAGTTTATTTTATTGTCGGGGAGCAAACTATGGCTACACCTTC. The chain is built from TRBV27 and TRBJ1-2; D remains ambiguous. This CDR3 is 17 amino acids long. V dropped 1 base and J dropped 2 bases, with 17 bases sitting between them. The V gene's germline CDR1 is MNHEY and CDR2 SMNVEV (reference sequence).

The chain links TRBV2 to TRBJ2-5; 8 bases are a match to TRBD1. The CDR3 is made up of 16 amino acids. CDR1 is SNHLY, CDR2 FYNNEI, per germline. V dropped 6 bases and J dropped 5; count of bases not matched to a gene: 14. CDR3: CASSVADQGADETQYF. CDR3 bases: TGTGCCAGCAGCGTTGCTGATCAGGGGGCTGACGAGACCCAGTACTTC.

The rearrangement links TRBV5-8 to TRBJ1-5; D is uncertain. The CDR3 is 20 residues long. Trimming left V 3 bases short and J 0 bases short, with 25 bases between. From germline, CDR1 is SGHTS and CDR2 YDEGEE. DNA of the CDR3: TGTGCCAGCAGCTCAGATTTAAGATTTCTCGGGTTTTATAGCAATCAGCCCCAGCATTTT. It encodes CASSSDLRFLGFYSNQPQHF.

The CDR3 DNA reads TGTGCCAGCAGTTTATGCTTGAGGGCGGCTGGTCAGCCCCAGCATTTT. The encoded protein is CASSLCLRAAGQPQHF. This chain joins TRBV28 and TRBJ1-5; no clear D. V lost 0 bases and J lost 6, with 15 bases in between. The germline CDR1 and CDR2 sequences are MDHEN and SYDVKM. The CDR3 sequence is 16 residues long.